The 25 T cell receptor beta chains below all came from one sample that was sequenced in a study of T-cell memory formation after mild COVID-19 (dated by TCRdb to the early 2020s). Libraries were made using 5' RACE. Instrument on record: Illumina NovaSeq 6000. TCRdb itself trimmed the public reads at Q25 with fastp, ran MiXCR and retained productive beta chains. Identical CDR3 proteins give one entry, which carries the most common genes and DNA. Present in this sample are more than 45,000 distinct CDR3 sequences, around 10% of which were seen just once. The top ten clonotypes cover roughly 10% of the sample. The sequencing sample was made of PBMCs or a T cell subset sorted from them (not recorded which). Source of these receptors: an adult woman who had mild COVID-19 (a few samples of this study predate the infection). The sample titles of this study are shuffled in the database, so cell type and time point are left out; the donor was told from shared clones.

This clonotype showed up many times. CDR3: CAREGDQAKNIQYF. The CDR3, as DNA: TGTGCCAGGGAAGGGGACCAGGCCAAAAACATTCAGTACTTC. This sequence joins TRBV19 and TRBJ2-4; D is possibly TRBD1 or TRBD2 (5 bases each). The germline CDR1 and CDR2 sequences are LNHDA and SQIVND (reference sequence). The CDR3 is made up of 14 amino acids. Trimming took off 9 bases at V and 1 base at J, with 13 bases between the two ends.

This clonotype was picked up many times. The chain carries TRBV9 and TRBJ2-1; no definite D call. The germline V gene encodes CDR1 SGDLS and CDR2 YYNGEE. This CDR3 region has 14 residues. V lost 0 bases to trimming and J lost 10 bases, with 14 bases between them. The CDR3 DNA follows: TGTGCCAGCAGCGTAGATAATTCCGTGGAAGAGCAGTTCTTC. It encodes CASSVDNSVEEQFF.

This clonotype has a handful of counts. V usage is TRBV7-2 and J usage is TRBJ2-7; no reliable D call. CDR1 is SGHTA, CDR2 FQGNSA, per germline. This CDR3 comprises 15 residues. Trimming stripped 0 bases from V and 1 base from J, with 10 bases between. The CDR3 sequence: CASSLAGSRSYEQYF. For the CDR3, the DNA is TGTGCCAGCAGCTTAGCCGGAAGCAGATCCTACGAGCAGTACTTC.

This clonotype was seen at least ten times. This chain joins TRBV19 and TRBJ2-7, with 8 nucleotides matching TRBD1. Germline assignment: CDR1 LNHDA and CDR2 SQIVND (reference sequence). Germline trimming cut 4 bases from V and 5 bases from J; bases unmatched to any gene: 13. This CDR3 comprises 16 residues. CDR3 loop: CASSTPPGTGLNEQYF. For the CDR3, the DNA is TGTGCCAGTAGTACACCTCCCGGGACAGGCCTAAACGAGCAGTACTTC.

The chain combines TRBV5-1 with TRBJ1-1; 8 nucleotides match TRBD1. CDR3 length: 16 residues. With V trimmed by 2 bases and J by 1 base, 7 bases remained unmatched. Per germline, CDR1 SGHRS and CDR2 YFSETQ. CDR3 coding DNA: TGCGCCAGCAGCTTTTTCGGACAGGGATCGAACACTGAAGCTTTCTTT. Protein product: CASSFFGQGSNTEAFF. The full variable domain, rest sourced from reference TRBV5-1 and TRBJ1-1, is KAGVTQTPRYLIKTRGQQVTLSCSPISGHRSVSWYQQTPGQGLQFLFEYFSETQRNKGNFPGRFSGRQFSNSRSEMNVSTLELGDSALYLCASSFFGQGSNTEAFFGQGTRLTVV.

The chain combines TRBV18 with TRBJ2-1; D is ambiguous. This CDR3 is built from 16 residues. Germline lookup yields CDR1 KGHSH and CDR2 LQKENI. The V gene lost 3 bases and the J gene lost 2 bases, with 14 bases spanning the gap. This CDR3 reads CASSPDYAITYNEQFF. CDR3 DNA: TGTGCCAGCTCACCGGATTACGCGATCACCTACAATGAGCAGTTCTTC.

This clonotype showed up many times. The chain joins TRBV12-3 or TRBV12-4 to TRBJ2-7, with D perhaps matching TRBD2 (7 bases). CDR3 size: 14 residues. Between the trimmed V and J ends, which lost 3 bases and 4 bases, there was a span of 13 bases. This CDR3 is CASSFWGGLYEQYF. The CDR3 DNA reads as TGTGCCAGCAGTTTTTGGGGGGGGCTTTACGAGCAGTACTTC.

The chain carries TRBV6-1 and TRBJ2-3, with 11 bases that match TRBD2. With V trimmed by 5 bases and J by 4 bases, 8 bases remained unmatched. Germline CDR1 MNHNS, CDR2 SASEGT. The CDR3 is made up of 16 amino acids. The DNA of the CDR3 is TGTGCCAGCAGTATTAGCGGGAGGGGTACTCCAGATACGCAGTATTTT. Translated, it gives CASSISGRGTPDTQYF.

This clonotype appeared many times. J is TRBJ2-1 and V is TRBV30; possible D gene TRBD2, 6 bases. The ends were cut back, 0 bases at V and 7 bases at J, with 19 bases in the middle. Looked up from germline, CDR1 is GTSNPN and CDR2 is SVGIG (reference sequence). The CDR3 is 16 residues long. CDR3 nucleotides: TGTGCCTGGAGTGTCGGAATGGGGGGAAGGACGAATGAGCAGTTCTTC. This sequence encodes CAWSVGMGGRTNEQFF.

This clonotype was recorded many times. The chain employs TRBV27 and TRBJ2-6; perhaps TRBD1 as D (5 bases). Between the trimmed V and J ends, which lost 2 bases and 0 bases, there was a span of 5 bases. There are 15 residues in the CDR3. The germline V gene has CDR1 MNHEY and CDR2 SMNVEV (reference sequence). The CDR3 protein is CASSLDSSGANVLTF. The CDR3 DNA reads TGTGCCAGCAGTTTAGACAGCTCTGGGGCCAACGTCCTGACTTTC.

This clonotype was observed at least ten times. This chain links TRBV7-3 with TRBJ1-1; D unclear. CDR1 and CDR2 (germline): SGHTA, FQGTGA. V lost 1 base, J lost 0 bases, and 6 bases lay in between. The length of the CDR3 is 14 residues. The CDR3 nucleotides are TGTGCCAGCAGCTTAAGAGGGTTGAACACTGAAGCTTTCTTT. Protein product: CASSLRGLNTEAFF.

V gene TRBV19 combines with J gene TRBJ2-1, with D possibly being TRBD2 (5 bases). The CDR3 runs to 12 residues. The germline V gene has CDR1 LNHDA and CDR2 SQIVND (reference sequence). The ends were cut back, 0 bases at V and 12 bases at J, with 9 bases in the middle. For the CDR3, the DNA is TGTGCCAGTAGTATAGACCAGACTATGCAGTTCTTC. Amino acids: CASSIDQTMQFF.

This clonotype was observed a few times. This sequence joins TRBV19 and TRBJ2-1, with 7 bases aligning to TRBD1. J gave up 9 bases and V 3 bases, and 5 bases lay outside the gene matches. Germline lookup yields CDR1 LNHDA and CDR2 SQIVND (reference sequence). CDR3 length: 13 residues. The CDR3, as DNA: TGTGCCAGTAGTATCGACAGGGCGGCTGAGCAGTTCTTC. This translates into CASSIDRAAEQFF.

This clonotype was seen only a few times. The chain employs TRBV4-1 and TRBJ2-5, with TRBD2 identical over 7 bases. CDR1 is MGHRA and CDR2 is YSYEKL in the germline V gene. The CDR3 has 15 residues. V was pared by 6 bases and J by 5 bases, with 12 bases of the junction left unmatched. The CDR3 here is CASREKGLAAETQYF. CDR3 coding DNA: TGCGCCAGCAGAGAGAAGGGGCTAGCGGCGGAGACCCAGTACTTC.

This clonotype has only a few counts. The chain carries TRBV7-9 and TRBJ1-6; D gene uncertain. The CDR3 runs 14 residues. Trimming stripped 1 base from V and 4 bases from J, with 5 bases between. Germline CDR1 is SEHNR and CDR2 is FQNEAQ (reference sequence). CDR3 in DNA: TGTGCCAGCAGCTTAGATCAGTATAATTCACCCCTCCACTTT. Its protein product is CASSLDQYNSPLHF.

Concerning this clonotype: The junction departs from germline at one end; a sequencing error may be responsible. This chain links TRBV7-7 with TRBJ2-5; tentatively, D is TRBD1 (6 bases). Germline CDR1 reads SSHAT; CDR2 reads FNYEAQ (reference sequence). The CDR3 has 13 amino acids. The CDR3 sequence is CASSLDSQETQYF. CDR3 nucleotide sequence: TGTGCTAGCAGCTTGGACAGTCAAGAGACCCAGTACTTC. Supplemented by reference TRBV7-7 and TRBJ2-5, the full variable domain reads GAGVSQSPRYKVTKRGQDVTLRCDPISSHATLYWYQQALGQGPEFLTYFNYEAQPDKSGLPSDRFSAERPEGSISTLTIQRTEQRDSAMYRCASSLDSQETQYFGPGTRLLVL.

The rearrangement joins TRBV5-1 to TRBJ1-1; D gene ambiguous. CDR3 size: 15 residues. CDR1 is SGHRS, CDR2 YFSETQ, per germline. The ends were cut back, 2 bases at V and 1 base at J, with 12 bases in the middle. Here the CDR3 DNA reads TGCGCCAGCAGCTTACTCGGCCCACCGAACACTGAAGCTTTCTTT. It translates to CASSLLGPPNTEAFF.

V gene TRBV2 combines with J gene TRBJ1-2, with no clear D. This CDR3 spans 14 amino acids. V was trimmed by 5 bases and J by 1 base, leaving 11 bases between them. CDR1 and CDR2 (germline): SNHLY, FYNNEI. The DNA of the CDR3 is TGTGCCAGCAGTCAGCAGCTATTTAACTATGGCTACACCTTC. Its protein product is CASSQQLFNYGYTF.

This sequence joins TRBV5-1 and TRBJ1-1; no definite D call. The germline V gene encodes CDR1 SGHRS and CDR2 YFSETQ. The CDR3 totals 15 residues. Deletions cut 1 base from V and 9 bases from J, with 19 bases between. The CDR3 region has the DNA TGCGCCAGCAGCTTGAGTAGTACAGCCACCAACCAAGCTTTCTTT. This sequence encodes CASSLSSTATNQAFF. Complete variable domain (other parts from reference TRBV5-1 and TRBJ1-1): KAGVTQTPRYLIKTRGQQVTLSCSPISGHRSVSWYQQTPGQGLQFLFEYFSETQRNKGNFPGRFSGRQFSNSRSEMNVSTLELGDSALYLCASSLSSTATNQAFFGQGTRLTVV.

In this sample, this clonotype turned up many times. This chain uses TRBV5-4 with TRBJ2-1; D gene unclear. V lost 6 bases, J lost 0 bases, and 7 bases lay in between. The CDR3 covers 13 residues. Germline V gene sequence: CDR1 SGHNT, CDR2 YYREEE (reference sequence). CDR3 region: CASKRSSYNEQFF. CDR3 bases: TGTGCCAGCAAGAGGAGCTCCTACAATGAGCAGTTCTTC.

This clonotype turned up a few times. V gene TRBV29-1 combines with J gene TRBJ1-2, with 7 nucleotides matching TRBD1. J lost 4 bases, V lost 1 base, and 3 bases had no gene match. Germline V lookup: CDR1 SQVTM, CDR2 ANQGSEA. The CDR3 is 13 residues long. CDR3 protein: CSVEGGQSYGYTF. CDR3 DNA sequence: TGCAGCGTTGAAGGGGGACAGTCCTATGGCTACACCTTC.

At least ten counts were recorded for this clonotype. This sequence joins TRBV4-1 and TRBJ1-5; perhaps TRBD1 as D (5 bases). This CDR3 region has 15 residues. The ends were cut back, 3 bases at V and 2 bases at J, with 11 bases in the middle. CDR1 and CDR2 from the germline V gene are MGHRA and YSYEKL. The CDR3 loop reads CASSQVDRRNQPQHF. The CDR3 DNA reads as TGCGCCAGCAGCCAGGTTGACAGACGCAATCAGCCCCAGCATTTT.

This clonotype was counted ten times or more. V is TRBV7-9 and J is TRBJ1-6; D call uncertain. CDR1 and CDR2 from the germline V gene are SEHNR and FQNEAQ (reference sequence). The CDR3 is made up of 14 amino acids. Trimming pared 1 base from V and 9 bases from J, leaving 10 bases between. CDR3 residues: CASSLERNRSPLHF. CDR3 in DNA: TGTGCCAGCAGCTTAGAGCGGAATCGTTCACCCCTCCACTTT.

At least ten counts were recorded for this clonotype. The V gene is TRBV7-8, the J gene TRBJ2-4, with 7 bases lining up with TRBD2. Germline CDR1 and CDR2: SGHVS and FQNEAQ. V lost 5 bases to trimming and J lost 1 base; unmatched junction nucleotides: 8. The CDR3 extends over 16 amino acids. The CDR3 sequence is CASSRGLREAKNIQYF. The CDR3 region has the DNA TGTGCCAGCAGCCGGGGGTTGCGGGAGGCCAAAAACATTCAGTACTTC.

The chain's CDR3 is CASSQDSAGETQYF. The CDR3 DNA follows: TGCGCCAGCAGCCAAGATTCGGCGGGAGAGACCCAGTACTTC. This sequence joins TRBV4-1 and TRBJ2-5; D might be TRBD2 (5 bases). The CDR3 covers 14 residues. V lost 0 bases, J lost 4 bases, and 9 bases lay in between. The germline V gene encodes CDR1 MGHRA and CDR2 YSYEKL.